The T cell receptor beta chain under discussion was sequenced for a study of T cells in localized non-small cell lung cancer. Regarding the study as a whole: Uninvolved nearby lung showed the greatest T cell clonality, exceeding that found in tumor. Multi-region tumor sequencing was not done, so intratumor heterogeneity could not be excluded.

Some clones are missing from TCRdb's copy, which holds only in-frame ones; the method was immunoSEQ multiplex PCR. The sample holds almost 5,500 clones, around 84% seen once. With regard to this clone: Its antigen is still unknown.

CDR3 length: 16 amino acids. CDR1 SGHNT and CDR2 YENEEA come from the germline V gene. Trimming shortened V by 3 bases and J by 3 bases, and 18 bases separated the two germline ends. This specimen was PBMCs, taken before any cancer treatment. This chain uses TRBV11-3 with TRBJ2-7; TRBD1 is a possible D gene (6 bases). The TCR was taken from a woman aged 35 to 70 with stage II lung adenocarcinoma. DNA for the CDR3: TGTGCCAGCAGCTTGCGCAGGGGCGCGGAGTGCTACGAGCAGTACTTC. Translated: CASSLRRGAECYEQYF. The variable domain in full, completed from reference TRBV11-3 and TRBJ2-7, reads EAGVVQSPRYKIIEKKQPVAFWCNPISGHNTLYWYLQNLGQGPELLIRYENEEAVDDSQLPKDRFSAERLKGVDSTLKIQPAELGDSAVYLCASSLRRGAECYEQYFGPGTRLTVT.